This T cell receptor (beta chain) was identified in a study of regulatory dendritic cells for organ transplantation. Sequencing was performed with immunoSEQ multiplex PCR; in TCRdb, only in-frame clones are kept and a portion is missing. The repertoire holds roughly 28,000 clones, with about four fifths as singletons. The V gene end was trimmed by 5 bases and the J gene end by 5 bases; junction bases not matched to a gene: 7. This CDR3 region has 14 residues. CDR1 is SGHAT and CDR2 is FQNNGV in the germline V gene. FACS sorted CD4+ or CD8+ T cells into CD45RA+ naive and CD45RO+ memory. Points on this clone: No antigen is known for it.

Study findings and constraints: Memory T cells were less diverse than naive, with memory CD8+ most oligoclonal. The most alloreactive TCR clonotypes were found in resting memory CD8+ cells. Considerable individual heterogeneity was seen in alloreactive memory CD8+ T cells.

The chain is built from TRBV11-2 and TRBJ2-5; the match to TRBD1 covers 8 bases. This sequence originates from a human donor in good health. Sequencing input: naive CD4+ T cells from blood. Subset of the sample: CD45RA+ naive T cells. Here the CDR3 reads CASSPRQGLETQYF. CDR3 nucleotides: TGTGCCAGCAGCCCCCGACAGGGGTTGGAGACCCAGTACTTC. The full variable domain, in which reference TRBV11-2 and TRBJ2-5 provide the parts outside the CDR3, is EAGVAQSPRYKIIEKRQSVAFWCNPISGHATLYWYQQILGQGPKLLIQFQNNGVVDDSQLPKDRFSAERLKGVDSTLKIQPAKLEDSAVYLCASSPRQGLETQYFGPGTRLLVL.